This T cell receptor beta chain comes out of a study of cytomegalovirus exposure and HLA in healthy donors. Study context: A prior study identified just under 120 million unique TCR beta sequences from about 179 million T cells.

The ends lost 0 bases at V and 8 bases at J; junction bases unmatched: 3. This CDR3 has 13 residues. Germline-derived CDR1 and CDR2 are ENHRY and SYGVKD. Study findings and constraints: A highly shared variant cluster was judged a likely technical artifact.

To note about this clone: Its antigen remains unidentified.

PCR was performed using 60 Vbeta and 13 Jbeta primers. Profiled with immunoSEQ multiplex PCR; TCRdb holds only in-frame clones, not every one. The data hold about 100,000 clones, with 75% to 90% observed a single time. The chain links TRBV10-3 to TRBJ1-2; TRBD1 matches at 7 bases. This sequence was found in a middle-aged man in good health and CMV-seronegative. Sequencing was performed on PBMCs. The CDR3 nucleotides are TGTGCCATCAGTGAGTCAAGGGGGCCCGGCTACACCTTC. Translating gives CAISESRGPGYTF.